The 20 T cell receptor beta chains reported below all come from one sample, sequenced in a study of blood T cell repertoires in COVID-19. TCRdb keeps only in-frame clones here, not all; method: immunoSEQ multiplex PCR. The sample lists some 200,000 clones; approximately 87% were seen once. The sample taken for sequencing was peripheral blood. The receptors originated from a woman aged 55-75 years with COVID-19, enrolled during active disease.

The chain employs TRBV10-2 and TRBJ2-1, with 9 bases lining up with TRBD2. CDR3 size: 17 residues. Germline loops: CDR1 WSHSY, CDR2 SAAADI. V lost 0 bases to trimming and J lost 2 bases; unmatched junction nucleotides: 5. As DNA, the CDR3 is TGCGCCAGCAGTGAGTCTATTGCTAGCGGGGCCTACAATGAGCAGTTCTTC. Protein: CASSESIASGAYNEQFF.

The gene calls are TRBV6-6 and TRBJ2-1; TRBD2 agrees at 10 bases. Trimming took 7 bases from V and 0 from J; bases not matched to a gene: 6. The CDR3 has 16 amino acids. Germline CDR1 reads MNHNY; CDR2 reads SVGAGI (reference sequence). The CDR3 bases are TGTGCCAGCACCAGACTAGCGGGTAGCTCCTACAATGAGCAGTTCTTC. This gives the protein CASTRLAGSSYNEQFF.

The gene calls are TRBV5-6 and TRBJ2-7, with unresolved D. This CDR3 region has 12 residues. Germline V gives CDR1 SGHDT, CDR2 YYEEEE. Deletions cut 4 bases from V and 4 bases from J, with 9 bases between. As DNA, the CDR3 is TGTGCCAGCAGCCTCCAGATATACGAGCAGTACTTC. Amino acids: CASSLQIYEQYF.

CDR3 sequence: CASSTTVLETQYF. The CDR3 DNA sequence: TGTGCCAGCTCTACGACAGTTCTGGAGACCCAGTACTTC. This sequence joins TRBV18 and TRBJ2-5, with a possible D match to TRBD1 (5 bases). The germline gives CDR1 KGHSH, CDR2 LQKENI. This CDR3 has 13 residues. The V gene lost 6 bases and the J gene lost 5 bases, with 13 bases spanning the gap.

Comments on this clone: Germline is not matched at one junction end, which may reflect a read error. This chain joins TRBV6-5 and TRBJ1-2; 9 bases are a match to TRBD1. The length of the CDR3 is 15 residues. The germline V gene has CDR1 MNHEY and CDR2 SVGAGI. CDR3 region: CASRYSGTGFYGYTF. The DNA of the CDR3 is TGTGCCAGCAGATACTCCGGGACAGGGTTCTATGGCTACACCTTC.

The chain couples TRBV6-2 or TRBV6-3 to TRBJ2-1; D remains ambiguous. Germline CDR1 and CDR2: MNHEY and SVGEGT. CDR3 length: 12 residues. V was cut by 0 bases and J by 6 bases, with 3 bases left in between. CDR3 nucleotides: TGTGCCAGCAGTTACTCGAGCAATGAGCAGTTCTTC. Translated, it gives CASSYSSNEQFF.

A remark on this clone: The DNA is left out, because the CDR3 cannot be placed on it with certainty; the CDR3 is given as TCRdb lists it. The J gene is TRBJ1-1, the V gene TRBV6-2 or TRBV6-3; the D call of TRBD1 is as the table states it, not checked on the DNA. The length of the CDR3 is 23 amino acids, counting both ends. The germline V gene has CDR1 MNHEY and CDR2 SVGEGT. This CDR3 reads CASSQGTGSIFGQGTRPCPEAFF.

The chain recombines TRBV19 with TRBJ2-1; the match to TRBD2 covers 11 bases. Unmatched junction bases numbered 7, after V lost 0 bases and J lost 0 bases. Germline assignment: CDR1 LNHDA and CDR2 SQIVND (reference sequence). This CDR3 has 19 amino acids. The CDR3 protein is CASSIDRLAGSSSYNEQFF. CDR3 nucleotides: TGTGCCAGTAGTATAGATAGACTAGCGGGAAGTAGCTCCTACAATGAGCAGTTCTTC.

The chain combines TRBV15 with TRBJ2-7, with 7 nucleotides matching TRBD1. The CDR3 covers 13 residues. CDR1 is LNHNV and CDR2 is YYDKDF in the germline V gene (reference sequence). V was pared by 3 bases and J by 6 bases, with 5 bases of the junction left unmatched. CDR3 coding DNA: TGTGCCACCAGCAGGGAGACAGGGCTCGAGCAGTACTTC. This codes for CATSRETGLEQYF. Full variable domain (missing parts from reference TRBV15 and TRBJ2-7): DAMVIQNPRYQVTQFGKPVTLSCSQTLNHNVMYWYQQKSSQAPKLLFHYYDKDFNNEADTPDNFQSRRPNTSFCFLDIRSPGLGDTAMYLCATSRETGLEQYFGPGTRLTVT.

This clone has only one observation. This chain joins TRBV18 and TRBJ1-6; 7 nucleotides align to TRBD1. CDR1 is KGHSH and CDR2 is LQKENI in the germline V gene. With V trimmed by 2 bases and J by 7 bases, 5 bases remained unmatched. The CDR3 consists of 15 residues. CDR3 sequence reads: CASSPTDRANSPLHF. In DNA, the CDR3 is TGTGCCAGCTCACCAACTGACAGGGCAAATTCACCCCTCCACTTT.

V gene TRBV14 combines with J gene TRBJ1-3; 9 bases agree with TRBD1. The CDR3 is made up of 17 amino acids. J was trimmed by 3 bases and V by 0 bases; bases with no gene match: 6. The germline V gene encodes CDR1 SGHDN and CDR2 FVKESK. The chain's CDR3 is CASSQENRGRFGNTIYF. As DNA, the CDR3 is TGTGCCAGCAGCCAAGAAAACAGGGGGCGGTTTGGAAACACCATATATTTT. Combining the CDR3 with reference TRBV14 and TRBJ1-3 gives the whole variable domain EAGVTQFPSHSVIEKGQTVTLRCDPISGHDNLYWYRRVMGKEIKFLLHFVKESKQDESGMPNNRFLAERTGGTYSTLKVQPAELEDSGVYFCASSQENRGRFGNTIYFGEGSWLTVV.

The J gene is TRBJ1-6, the V gene TRBV6-2 or TRBV6-3; the D gene is possibly TRBD1 (5 bases). The V gene's germline CDR1 is MNHEY and CDR2 SVGEGT. Trimming stripped 4 bases from V and 0 bases from J, with 16 bases between. The CDR3 is made up of 18 amino acids. The CDR3 protein is CASSSTGTWSSYNSPLHF. The DNA for the CDR3 is TGTGCCAGCAGTTCTACCGGGACTTGGAGCTCCTATAATTCACCCCTCCACTTT.

The chain links TRBV6-5 to TRBJ1-2; 8 bases line up with TRBD1. The V gene end was trimmed by 6 bases and the J gene end by 7 bases; junction bases not matched to a gene: 7. Germline V gives CDR1 MNHEY, CDR2 SVGAGI. The CDR3 is 13 amino acids. The CDR3: CASREQGALGYTF. CDR3 DNA sequence: TGTGCCAGCAGGGAGCAGGGGGCGCTTGGCTACACCTTC.

This clone occurred once. The J gene is TRBJ2-2, the V gene TRBV24-1, with D unclear. Deletions cut 4 bases from V and 0 bases from J, with 5 bases between. The CDR3 is made up of 14 amino acids. Germline CDR1 reads KGHDR; CDR2 reads SFDVKD. CDR3 DNA: TGTGCCACCAGTGACAGGCCGAACACCGGGGAGCTGTTTTTT. It yields the protein CATSDRPNTGELFF.

The chain recombines TRBV15 with TRBJ2-1; 8 bases map to TRBD2. V lost 0 bases, J lost 6 bases, and 7 bases stayed unmatched. This CDR3 region has 16 residues. Germline CDR1 reads LNHNV; CDR2 reads YYDKDF (reference sequence). As DNA, the CDR3 is TGTGCCACCAGCAGAGAAGGAGCGGGAGTAGGCAATGAGCAGTTCTTC. Translated, it gives CATSREGAGVGNEQFF.

The J gene is TRBJ2-3, the V gene TRBV5-1; weak D call: TRBD2 (5 bases). V dropped 4 bases and J dropped 5 bases, with 17 bases sitting between them. CDR1 and CDR2 (germline): SGHRS, YFSETQ. The CDR3 totals 15 residues. CDR3 DNA: TGCGCCAGCAGCATGAGGGCTAGCAAGGGAGATACGCAGTATTTT. Translation: CASSMRASKGDTQYF.

The CDR3 protein is CASSLVSYNEQFF. In DNA form, the CDR3 reads TGTGCCAGCAGCTTAGTCTCGTACAATGAGCAGTTCTTC. The chain recombines TRBV7-2 with TRBJ2-1; no definite D call. Trimming pared 1 base from V and 4 bases from J, leaving 5 bases between. The CDR3 runs 13 residues. Germline CDR1 SGHTA, CDR2 FQGNSA.

This sequence joins TRBV19 and TRBJ1-5; D may be TRBD1 (6 bases). The V end lost 6 bases, the J end lost 7 bases, and 19 bases lay between the germline ends. This CDR3 has 15 amino acids. The germline gives CDR1 LNHDA, CDR2 SQIVND (reference sequence). CDR3: CASSSRGGGNQPQHF. In nucleotides, the CDR3 is TGTGCCAGTAGCTCACGGGGAGGGGGGAACCAGCCCCAGCATTTT.

For this clone: The junction does not match germline at one end; this may be a read error. This sequence joins TRBV7-7 and TRBJ2-2; D is perhaps TRBD2 (6 bases). Germline V gives CDR1 SSHAT, CDR2 FNYEAQ (reference sequence). CDR3 length equals 14 residues. The CDR3 reads CASSLVRGTGELFF. The DNA of the CDR3 is TGTGCTAGCAGCTTAGTCCGGGGGACCGGGGAGCTGTTTTTT.

This clone was detected only a few times. V usage is TRBV5-1 and J usage is TRBJ1-6, with 7 bases identical to TRBD1. This CDR3 spans 15 amino acids. Unmatched junction bases numbered 11, after V lost 5 bases and J lost 9 bases. Germline-derived CDR1 and CDR2 are SGHRS and YFSETQ. CDR3 nucleotide sequence: TGCGCCAGCAGTTTCGGGACAGACCCCTTTTCACCCCTCCACTTT. It translates to CASSFGTDPFSPLHF.